This record looks at one T cell receptor (beta chain) sequence and its context. Its antigen is not identified. The data were obtained in a study of cytomegalovirus exposure and HLA in healthy donors. Turning to the study itself: Both the roughly 120 validation repertoires and the roughly 700 first-cohort repertoires used the same platform, as reported by a later analysis.

Germline V CDR1 and CDR2: SGDLS, YYNGEE. The CDR3 is made up of 15 amino acids. With 0 bases clipped from V and 1 base from J, the junction kept 3 bases outside the gene matches. Libraries were prepared by immunoSEQ multiplex PCR; TCRdb keeps only in-frame clonotypes and omits some of them. The sample has about 200,000 clones; around 87% are singletons. Overall study results and limits: The study designated about 180 TCR beta chains cytomegalovirus-associated. Subsequent analysis found a tendency for first-cohort TCR clusters to co-occur within the 95 to 150 validation repertoires.

The V call is TRBV9, the J call TRBJ1-1, with 7 bases that match TRBD1. This receptor was identified in a woman aged 18 to 35 in good health and CMV-seropositive. Input material: PBMCs. The CDR3 region has the DNA TGTGCCAGCAGCGTAGAAGGGACAGCGAACACTGAAGCTTTCTTT. Protein sequence: CASSVEGTANTEAFF.